The 20 T cell receptor beta chains given below trace back to one sample, sequenced in a study of OX40 agonist ivuxolimab in advanced cancers. Profiling relied on immunoSEQ multiplex PCR, and the TCRdb table lists in-frame clones only, not all of them. Of about 36,000 clones listed, about 79% are singletons. This material consisted of CD4+ or CD8+ T cells sorted from blood, taken in a trial of the OX40 agonist ivuxolimab. The receptors shown here come from an adult with an advanced solid tumor such as melanoma, head and neck, liver or kidney cancer.

The chain recombines TRBV6-1 with TRBJ1-1; 9 bases line up with TRBD1. Germline values: CDR1 MNHNS, CDR2 SASEGT. Trimming removed 5 bases from V and 5 bases from J; junction bases left unmatched: 6. The CDR3 runs 14 residues. The CDR3 region has the DNA TGTGCCAGCAGTTTACAGGGGGCAAAAACTGAAGCTTTCTTT. Its translation: CASSLQGAKTEAFF.

This clone showed up just once. The chain combines TRBV29-1 with TRBJ2-2; D uncertain. The CDR3 spans 13 residues. V lost 3 bases and J lost 4, with 9 bases in between. CDR1 and CDR2 from the germline V gene are SQVTM and ANQGSEA. This CDR3 is CSVDGQSTGELFF. The CDR3 coding sequence is TGCAGCGTTGACGGGCAGAGCACCGGGGAGCTGTTTTTT.

The V and J genes are TRBV28 and TRBJ1-5, with D possibly being TRBD1 (6 bases). Between the trimmed V and J ends, which lost 2 bases and 1 base, there was a span of 12 bases. CDR3 length: 16 residues. In germline, CDR1 is MDHEN, CDR2 SYDVKM. The CDR3: CASSLTGSWSNQPQHF. CDR3 nucleotides: TGTGCCAGCAGTTTAACAGGGTCGTGGAGCAATCAGCCCCAGCATTTT.

This chain connects TRBV6-4 to TRBJ2-3, with D tentatively TRBD2 (5 bases). The CDR3 consists of 13 residues. Germline assignment: CDR1 MRHNA and CDR2 SNTAGT. V shed 8 bases and J shed 2 bases, with 11 bases lying between them. This CDR3 is CASGAGHTDTQYF. DNA of the CDR3: TGTGCCAGCGGTGCGGGCCACACAGATACGCAGTATTTT.

The chain has TRBV6-1 and TRBJ2-7, with 8 bases that match TRBD1. CDR1 MNHNS and CDR2 SASEGT come from the germline V gene. The trim removed 5 bases at V and 3 bases at J, leaving 6 bases unmatched. This CDR3 has 14 residues. The DNA for the CDR3 is TGTGCCAGCAGTTTGACAGGGGTCTTCTACGAGCAGTACTTC. Its translation is CASSLTGVFYEQYF.

The rearrangement uses TRBV2 and TRBJ2-1, with no clear D. V lost 5 bases, J lost 7 bases, and 6 bases lay in between. The length of the CDR3 is 11 residues. Germline V gene data show CDR1 as SNHLY and CDR2 as FYNNEI. CDR3 bases: TGTGCCAGCAGTCCGCATAATGAGCAGTTCTTC. Residues: CASSPHNEQFF. Full variable domain (outside the CDR3, taken from reference TRBV2 and TRBJ2-1): EPEVTQTPSHQVTQMGQEVILRCVPISNHLYFYWYRQILGQKVEFLVSFYNNEISEKSEIFDDQFSVERPDGSNFTLKIRSTKLEDSAMYFCASSPHNEQFFGPGTRLTVL.

The V call is TRBV18, the J call TRBJ1-1; D is uncertain. CDR1 and CDR2 (germline): KGHSH, LQKENI. V gave up 3 bases and J gave up 8 bases, with 7 bases separating them. The CDR3 loop spans 11 amino acids. The CDR3 nucleotides are TGTGCCAGCTCACCGGGGAGAGAAGCTTTCTTT. It encodes CASSPGREAFF.

The rearrangement joins TRBV6-5 to TRBJ2-7; D perhaps matches TRBD2 (5 bases). This CDR3 comprises 14 residues. Germline CDR1 is MNHEY and CDR2 is SVGAGI. The V end was cut by 6 bases, the J end by 0 bases, with 12 bases between. The CDR3, as DNA: TGTGCCAGCAGCCCGGACTCAAGCTCCTACGAGCAGTACTTC. Translating gives CASSPDSSSYEQYF.

This clone has just one count. V and J are TRBV30 and TRBJ2-7; TRBD1 matches at 10 bases. Germline assignment: CDR1 GTSNPN and CDR2 SVGIG (reference sequence). CDR3 length: 14 amino acids. Unmatched junction bases numbered 7, after V lost 3 bases and J lost 5 bases. CDR3 bases: TGTGCCTGGAGCTCGGACAGGGGGGCCCACGAGCAGTACGTC. Translated, it gives CAWSSDRGAHEQYV.

This chain joins TRBV9 and TRBJ1-2; maybe TRBD1 (6 bases). Trimming took off 4 bases at V and 6 bases at J, with 10 bases between the two ends. The V gene's germline CDR1 is SGDLS and CDR2 YYNGEE. The CDR3 spans 12 residues. CDR3 region: CASSIQGDGYTF. CDR3 DNA: TGTGCCAGCAGCATACAGGGCGATGGCTACACCTTC.

The chain combines TRBV5-1 with TRBJ2-1; 12 nucleotides agree with TRBD2. Germline CDR1 and CDR2: SGHRS and YFSETQ. Trimming at V came to 4 bases and at J to 10 bases, leaving 12 bases not matched to a gene. The CDR3 is 16 residues long. CDR3 sequence reads: CASSLDLAGGPQEQFF. CDR3 DNA: TGCGCCAGCAGCCTGGACCTAGCGGGGGGGCCGCAAGAGCAGTTCTTC.

The chain uses TRBV19 and TRBJ1-2, with unresolved D. The germline V gene encodes CDR1 LNHDA and CDR2 SQIVND (reference sequence). Trimming stripped 3 bases from V and 4 bases from J, with 9 bases between. This CDR3 has 13 amino acids. CDR3 in DNA: TGTGCCAGTAGTATGAACACCGCCTATGGCTACACCTTC. The encoded protein is CASSMNTAYGYTF.

The chain joins TRBV10-1 to TRBJ2-2; the D is unclear. The CDR3 extends over 13 amino acids. Germline-derived CDR1 and CDR2 are WNHNN and SYGVQD (reference sequence). V shed 5 bases and J shed 4 bases, with 8 bases lying between them. The CDR3 here is CASSPKSTGELFF. Written as DNA, the CDR3 is TGCGCCAGCAGTCCGAAGAGCACCGGGGAGCTGTTTTTT.

This clone was counted a few times. The chain couples TRBV9 to TRBJ2-5; possible D gene TRBD1, 5 bases. Trimming took off 3 bases at V and 1 base at J, with 16 bases between the two ends. Germline CDR1 SGDLS, CDR2 YYNGEE. This CDR3 is built from 16 residues. As DNA, the CDR3 is TGTGCCAGCAGCGCCCGGATGAGTCAGGGCCAAGAGACCCAGTACTTC. It is translated as CASSARMSQGQETQYF.

The V gene is TRBV25-1, the J gene TRBJ1-3, with D perhaps TRBD1 (5 bases). The CDR3 consists of 14 residues. Germline V gene sequence: CDR1 MGHDK, CDR2 SYGVNS. V dropped 5 bases and J dropped 3 bases, with 11 bases sitting between them. The CDR3 DNA is TGTGCCAGCAGTAAAGGGGCGCGTGGAAACACCATATATTTT. Translated: CASSKGARGNTIYF.

The table lists this clone with a few counts. The gene calls are TRBV6-1 and TRBJ2-7; D perhaps matches TRBD2 (6 bases). V was shortened by 4 bases and J by 4 bases, with 14 bases between the two germline ends. The CDR3 runs to 14 residues. Germline values: CDR1 MNHNS, CDR2 SASEGT. Here the CDR3 reads CASSATRGSYEQYV. CDR3 sequence (DNA): TGTGCCAGCAGTGCCACCCGGGGGTCTTACGAGCAGTACGTC.

CDR3: CASSQDVGQITGELFF. For the CDR3, the DNA is TGCGCCAGCAGCCAAGATGTGGGACAGATAACCGGGGAGCTGTTTTTT. V usage is TRBV4-1 and J usage is TRBJ2-2, with 7 positions matching TRBD1. The length of the CDR3 is 16 residues. J lost 5 bases, V lost 0 bases, and 6 bases had no gene match. Germline CDR1 reads MGHRA; CDR2 reads YSYEKL.

The J gene is TRBJ1-1, the V gene TRBV18; 10 positions agree with TRBD1. V gave up 9 bases and J gave up 6 bases; unmatched junction bases: 4. There are 12 residues in the CDR3. In germline, CDR1 is KGHSH, CDR2 LQKENI. CDR3 bases: TGTGCCAGTCGACAGGGGGCTGCTGAAGCTTTCTTT. Translating gives CASRQGAAEAFF. The variable domain in full, with the rest retrieved from reference TRBV18 and TRBJ1-1, is NAGVMQNPRHLVRRRGQEARLRCSPMKGHSHVYWYRQLPEEGLKFMVYLQKENIIDESGMPKERFSAEFPKEGPSILRIQQVVRGDSAAYFCASRQGAAEAFFGQGTRLTVV.

In this sample, this clone turned up once. One end of the junction fails to match germline, which may point to a read error. This sequence joins TRBV2 and TRBJ1-5, with 9 bases identical to TRBD1. CDR3 length: 14 residues. Germline loops: CDR1 SNHLY, CDR2 FYNNEI. The CDR3 sequence: CASRRGGRTGEFSF. DNA for the CDR3: TGTGCCAGCCGCAGGGGGGGACGGACAGGGGAATTTTCTTTT.

This sequence joins TRBV6-1 and TRBJ1-4; D uncertain. CDR1 and CDR2 (germline): MNHNS, SASEGT. V lost 6 bases, J lost 3 bases, and 11 bases lay in between. This CDR3 is built from 14 residues. The CDR3 region is CASRAASANEKLFF. CDR3 nucleotides: TGTGCCAGCAGGGCAGCATCGGCTAATGAAAAACTGTTTTTT.